This T cell receptor (beta chain) was sequenced during a study of blood T cell repertoires in COVID-19. Study as a whole: Researchers got acute and convalescent COVID-19 samples from the United States, Italy and Spain. T cells, B-cell-depleted T cells, or PBMCs supplied cDNA or gDNA.

Seattle researchers signed up patients amid active infection and tracked them longitudinally. As originally analysed: The authors estimated nucleated cell counts from reference gene primer amplification. The protocol was immunoSEQ multiplex PCR, while the TCRdb copy is restricted to in-frame clones and leaves out a portion. The V and J calls and clone size were taken over from that table, and D and trimming were inferred from the DNA. The sample has approximately 200,000 clones, approximately 94% seen once. V lost 2 bases to trimming and J lost 7 bases, with 15 bases between them. The CDR3 is 16 residues long. Germline values: CDR1 MNHEY, CDR2 SMNVEV (reference sequence).

The chain combines TRBV27 with TRBJ1-6, with D tentatively TRBD1 (6 bases). Material for sequencing was peripheral blood. The sequence was collected from a man under 40 with COVID-19, enrolled during active disease. In DNA, the CDR3 is TGTGCCAGCAGTTTAGGAGTATCCAGGGGCAATTCACCCCTCCACTTT. It is translated as CASSLGVSRGNSPLHF.